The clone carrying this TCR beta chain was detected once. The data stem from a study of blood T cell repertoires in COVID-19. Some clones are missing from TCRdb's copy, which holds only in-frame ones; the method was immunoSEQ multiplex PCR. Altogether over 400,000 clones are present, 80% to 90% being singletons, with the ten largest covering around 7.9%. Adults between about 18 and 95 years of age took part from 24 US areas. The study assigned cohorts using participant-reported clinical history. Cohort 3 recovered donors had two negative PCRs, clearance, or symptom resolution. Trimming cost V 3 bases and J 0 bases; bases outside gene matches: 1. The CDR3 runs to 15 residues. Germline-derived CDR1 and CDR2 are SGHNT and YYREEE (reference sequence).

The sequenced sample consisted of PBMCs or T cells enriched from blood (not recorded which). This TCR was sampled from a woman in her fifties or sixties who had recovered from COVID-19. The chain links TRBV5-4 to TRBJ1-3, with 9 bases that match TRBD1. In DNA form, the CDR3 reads TGTGCCAGCAGCTGGGACAGGGACTCTGGAAACACCATATATTTT. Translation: CASSWDRDSGNTIYF.